This TCR beta chain was recorded in a study of OX40 agonist ivuxolimab in advanced cancers. Across the whole study: Those enrolled were 70% to 85% male, with a mean age of around 57 years and ages from about 20 to 90. Regarding the study as a whole: Within 6 weeks, CD4+ and CD8+ blood T cells expanded clonally at 0.1 to 3.0 mg/kg.

This CDR3 spans 11 amino acids. Germline-derived CDR1 and CDR2 are SGHDN and FVKESK. V was shortened by 3 bases and J by 3 bases, with 3 bases between the two germline ends. Data came from immunoSEQ multiplex PCR; TCRdb stores just in-frame clones and leaves some out. The table records around 50,000 clones, approximately 90% of them present only once. Any history of autoimmune disease or systemic immunosuppression disqualified patients. Turning to this clone: Its antigen is unidentified.

Source: CD4+ or CD8+ T cells sorted from blood, taken in a trial of the OX40 agonist ivuxolimab. The clonotype comes from an adult with an advanced solid tumor such as melanoma, head and neck, liver or kidney cancer. This chain joins TRBV14 and TRBJ2-7; D is ambiguous. CDR3 nucleotides: TGTGCCAGCAGCCACCACTACGAGCAGTACTTC. It codes for CASSHHYEQYF. Full variable domain (missing parts from reference TRBV14 and TRBJ2-7): EAGVTQFPSHSVIEKGQTVTLRCDPISGHDNLYWYRRVMGKEIKFLLHFVKESKQDESGMPNNRFLAERTGGTYSTLKVQPAELEDSGVYFCASSHHYEQYFGPGTRLTVT.